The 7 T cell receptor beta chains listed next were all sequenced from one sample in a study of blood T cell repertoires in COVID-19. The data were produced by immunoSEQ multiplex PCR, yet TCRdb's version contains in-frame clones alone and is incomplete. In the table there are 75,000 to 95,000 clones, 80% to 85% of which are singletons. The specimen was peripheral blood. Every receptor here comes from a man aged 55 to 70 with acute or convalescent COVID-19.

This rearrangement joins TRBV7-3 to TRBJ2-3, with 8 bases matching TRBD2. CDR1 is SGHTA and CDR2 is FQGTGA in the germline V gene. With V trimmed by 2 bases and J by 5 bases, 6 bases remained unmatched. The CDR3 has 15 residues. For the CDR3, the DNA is TGTGCCAGCAGCTTATCCGGGGGGGCCAAAGATACGCAGTATTTT. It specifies CASSLSGGAKDTQYF.

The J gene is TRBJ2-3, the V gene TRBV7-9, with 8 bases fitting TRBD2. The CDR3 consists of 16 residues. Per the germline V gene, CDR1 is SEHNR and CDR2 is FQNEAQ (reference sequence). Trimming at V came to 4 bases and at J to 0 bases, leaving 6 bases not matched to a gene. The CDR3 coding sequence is TGTGCCAGCAGCTCGCGACTAGCGTTGAGCACAGATACGCAGTATTTT. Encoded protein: CASSSRLALSTDTQYF.

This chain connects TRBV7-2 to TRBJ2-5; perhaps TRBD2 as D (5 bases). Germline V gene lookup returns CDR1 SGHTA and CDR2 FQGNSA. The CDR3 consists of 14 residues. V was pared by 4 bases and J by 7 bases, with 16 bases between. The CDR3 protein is CASSWRRAEGTQYF. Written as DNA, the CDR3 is TGTGCCAGCAGCTGGCGCCGGGCCGAGGGGACCCAGTACTTC.

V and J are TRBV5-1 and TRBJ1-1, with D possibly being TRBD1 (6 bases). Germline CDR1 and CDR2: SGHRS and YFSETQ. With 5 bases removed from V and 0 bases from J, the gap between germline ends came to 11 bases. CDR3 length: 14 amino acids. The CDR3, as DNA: TGCGCCAGCAGGAAGGACAGCCTGAACACTGAAGCTTTCTTT. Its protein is CASRKDSLNTEAFF.

For the CDR3, the DNA is TGTGCCAGCAGTGAAGGGCCCTGGGGCAGCTACAATGAGCAGTTCTTC. This encodes CASSEGPWGSYNEQFF. This chain joins TRBV6-1 and TRBJ2-1, with D perhaps matching TRBD1 (5 bases). Germline CDR1 is MNHNS and CDR2 is SASEGT. This CDR3 comprises 16 residues. V lost 1 base to trimming and J lost 3 bases, with 13 bases between them.

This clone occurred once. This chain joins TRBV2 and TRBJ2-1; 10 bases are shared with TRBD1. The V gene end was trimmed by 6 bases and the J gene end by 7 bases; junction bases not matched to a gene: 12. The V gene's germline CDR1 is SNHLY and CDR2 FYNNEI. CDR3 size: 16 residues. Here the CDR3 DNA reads TGTGCCAGCAGCCCCCGGGGAGGACAGGGGGGGAATGAGCAGTTCTTC. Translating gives CASSPRGGQGGNEQFF.

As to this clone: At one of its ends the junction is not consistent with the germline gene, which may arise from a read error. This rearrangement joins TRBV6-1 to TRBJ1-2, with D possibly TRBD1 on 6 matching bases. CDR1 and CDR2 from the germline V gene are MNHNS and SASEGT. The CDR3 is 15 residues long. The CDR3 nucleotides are TGTGCCAGCAGTCAAGCAGGGGACTCTAACTATGGCTACACCTTC. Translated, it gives CASSQAGDSNYGYTF.